Listed below are T cell receptor beta chains from one sample, sequenced in a study of post-analysis software for immune sequencing data. TCRdb analysed the PCR reads with MiXCR anew, one entry per CDR3 protein. Found here are roughly 160,000 distinct CDR3 sequences, about 36% of them singletons; the top ten hold 28%. Specimen: blood, collected after autologous hematopoietic stem cell transplantation. These receptors all come from a girl aged 10 to 17 with multiple sclerosis. The CDR3 runs from the conserved cysteine through the conserved F or W. The D gene is left open where the match is weak. A clone size is listed for some rows: how often the clone was seen (once, few, many), or a class if it is expanded.

V: TRBV7-7; J: TRBJ2-2; size: -; D: -; DNA: TGTGCTAGCGGCAACGGAGGCCCCGGGGAGCTGTTTTTT; CDR3: CASGNGGPGELFF
V: TRBV4-3; J: TRBJ2-7; size: many; D: -; DNA: TGCGCCAGCAGCACTTCTAGGGGACTCTACGAGCAGTACTTC; CDR3: CASSTSRGLYEQYF
V: TRBV9; J: TRBJ2-1; size: few; D: -; DNA: TGTGCCAGCAGCCATCTAGCCAGGGATGGGAATGAGCAGTTCTTC; CDR3: CASSHLARDGNEQFF
V: TRBV5-5; J: TRBJ2-1; size: few; D: TRBD1; DNA: TGTGCCAGCAGCCCCCCGACAGGGGCTCCAGGGAATGAGCAGTTCTTC; CDR3: CASSPPTGAPGNEQFF
V: TRBV20-1; J: TRBJ2-1; size: few; D: -; DNA: TGCAGTGCTAGAGATGGTGGAGGGGAGCAGTTCTTC; CDR3: CSARDGGGEQFF
V: TRBV30; J: TRBJ2-1; size: -; D: TRBD2; DNA: TGTGCCTGGGACATACTAGCGGGAAGCAATGAGCAGTTCTTC; CDR3: CAWDILAGSNEQFF
V: TRBV4-3; J: TRBJ2-7; size: medium-sized; D: TRBD1; DNA: TGCGCCAGCAGCTACTCCGGGACAGGGGAGTACGAGCAGTACTTC; CDR3: CASSYSGTGEYEQYF
V: TRBV7-6; J: TRBJ1-2; size: -; D: -; DNA: TGTGCCAGCAGCTTGGAAGAGTCGGAAGGAGGCGGCTACACCTTC; CDR3: CASSLEESEGGGYTF
V: TRBV7-9; J: TRBJ2-7; size: -; D: -; DNA: TGTGCCAGCAGCGGCCTGACCGAGCAGTACTTC; CDR3: CASSGLTEQYF
V: TRBV7-2; J: TRBJ2-5; size: few; D: -; DNA: TGTGCCAGCAGCATAGCAGGGGTTTCCAAAGAGACCCAGTACTTC; CDR3: CASSIAGVSKETQYF
V: TRBV19; J: TRBJ2-7; size: few; D: -; DNA: TGTGCCAGTAGTACCACGGACAACTACGAGCAGTACTTC; CDR3: CASSTTDNYEQYF
V: TRBV21-1; J: TRBJ2-7; size: -; D: -; DNA: TGTGCCAGCAGCAAAGCACTACCAGGGGGAGACGAGCAGTACTTC; CDR3: CASSKALPGGDEQYF
V: TRBV14; J: TRBJ2-1; size: few; D: TRBD2; DNA: TGTGCCAGCTCACCTCACAGGAGCGGGACGATAGTCTACAATGAGCAGTTCTTC; CDR3: CASSPHRSGTIVYNEQFF
V: TRBV29-1; J: TRBJ2-1; size: -; D: -; DNA: TGCAGCGTTGGAGTCCGGGCCTCGGCGGATGAGCAGTTCTTC; CDR3: CSVGVRASADEQFF
V: TRBV24-1; J: TRBJ2-3; size: many; D: TRBD2; DNA: TGTGCCACCAGCCCTAGCGGGAGTTTTGTAGATACGCAGTATTTT; CDR3: CATSPSGSFVDTQYF
V: TRBV7-2; J: TRBJ2-2; size: few; D: -; DNA: TGTGCCAGCAGCTTAGTCAGTGTGGGAAACACCGGGGAGCTGTTTTTT; CDR3: CASSLVSVGNTGELFF
V: TRBV2; J: TRBJ2-1; size: few; D: -; DNA: TGTGCCAGCAGAGGGCGGGTCGATGAGCAGTTCTTC; CDR3: CASRGRVDEQFF
V: TRBV6-5; J: TRBJ2-5; size: many; D: -; DNA: TGTGCCAGCAGTTACTCGGGGGGCTCGACCCAGTACTTC; CDR3: CASSYSGGSTQYF
V: TRBV6-5; J: TRBJ2-1; size: -; D: TRBD1; DNA: TGCGCCAGCAGTTACCCCCGGGACAGGGACAGGAGCTCCTACAATGAGCAGTTCTTC; CDR3: CASSYPRDRDRSSYNEQFF
V: TRBV6-1; J: TRBJ2-5; size: -; D: TRBD1; DNA: TGTGCCAGCAGTGGGACAGGGGTGAGCGGGACCCAGTACTTC; CDR3: CASSGTGVSGTQYF
V: TRBV7-8; J: TRBJ2-3; size: once; D: TRBD1; DNA: TGTGCCAGCAGCTTGCCCGGACAGGAGAAAGATACGCAGTATTTT; CDR3: CASSLPGQEKDTQYF
V: TRBV5-6; J: TRBJ2-1; size: few; D: -; DNA: TGTGCCAGCAGCGAGGGCCCTAACGGGGCCCCCTACAATGAGCAGTTCTTC; CDR3: CASSEGPNGAPYNEQFF
V: TRBV4-3; J: TRBJ2-7; size: few; D: TRBD1; DNA: TGCGCCAGCAGCCAGGGACAGGGGGCCTACGAGCAGTACTTC; CDR3: CASSQGQGAYEQYF
V: TRBV29-1; J: TRBJ2-7; size: -; D: -; DNA: TGCAGCGTTAACGGGTTGGGCTACGAGCAGTACTTC; CDR3: CSVNGLGYEQYF
V: TRBV6-6; J: TRBJ1-1; size: few; D: -; DNA: TGTGCCAGCAGTTACGCCCCCGGGACACCGAACACTGAAGCTTTCTTT; CDR3: CASSYAPGTPNTEAFF
V: TRBV7-9; J: TRBJ2-5; size: many; D: -; DNA: TGTGCCAGCAGTAACGGGGTCTACCAAGAGACCCAGTACTTC; CDR3: CASSNGVYQETQYF
V: TRBV7-2; J: TRBJ2-1; size: many; D: TRBD2; DNA: TGTGCCAGCAGCTTACGCCCTAGGACTAGTAACGAGCAGTTCTTC; CDR3: CASSLRPRTSNEQFF
V: TRBV5-1; J: TRBJ1-6; size: -; D: -; DNA: TGCGCCAGCAGCTTGGGAGGACCGCCCCTCCACTTT; CDR3: CASSLGGPPLHF
V: TRBV29-1; J: TRBJ2-5; size: many; D: TRBD2; DNA: TGCAGCGTTGGTCCCCCCCCCAGACTAGCGGGTCAAGAGACCCAGTACTTC; CDR3: CSVGPPPRLAGQETQYF
V: TRBV20-1; J: TRBJ1-1; size: -; D: -; DNA: TGCAGTGCTACGTCCGGGGCAGGGCAGTTAACTGAAGCTTTCTTT; CDR3: CSATSGAGQLTEAFF
V: TRBV11-3; J: TRBJ2-7; size: -; D: -; DNA: TGTGCCAGCAGCTTAGGGGTAGCGGTTCCATACGAGCAGTACTTC; CDR3: CASSLGVAVPYEQYF
V: TRBV29-1; J: TRBJ2-7; size: few; D: -; DNA: TGCAGCGTTGAAGACGGGAGCTCCTACGAGCAGTACTTC; CDR3: CSVEDGSSYEQYF
V: TRBV7-9; J: TRBJ1-1; size: -; D: -; DNA: TGTGCCAGCAGCTTACCCCCACACAGGGTGAACACTGAAGCTTTCTTT; CDR3: CASSLPPHRVNTEAFF
V: TRBV24-1; J: TRBJ2-1; size: few; D: TRBD2; DNA: TGTGCCACCAGTGACTTAGCGGGGGAGCAGTTCTTC; CDR3: CATSDLAGEQFF
V: TRBV7-6; J: TRBJ1-4; size: -; D: -; DNA: TGTGCCAGCGGTCAGGTTGTAGGTGAAAAACTGTTTTTT; CDR3: CASGQVVGEKLFF
V: TRBV20-1; J: TRBJ1-5; size: -; D: -; DNA: TGCAGTGCTAGAGATACAGGTAACCATCAGCCCCAGCATTTT; CDR3: CSARDTGNHQPQHF
V: TRBV29-1; J: TRBJ1-1; size: few; D: -; DNA: TGCAGCGTTGAGTGGGACTCCCTCGGGACTGAAGCTTTCTTT; CDR3: CSVEWDSLGTEAFF
V: TRBV6-2/TRBV6-3; J: TRBJ1-1; size: -; D: TRBD1; DNA: TGTGCCAGCAGATCGCAGGGGGCTCGCGCTGAAGCTTTCTTT; CDR3: CASRSQGARAEAFF
V: TRBV12-3/TRBV12-4; J: TRBJ2-3; size: few; D: -; DNA: TGTGCCAGCAGTTCGACCTCAGGGCGCGGGATAGGAGCAGATGCGCAGTATTTT; CDR3: CASSSTSGRGIGADAQYF
V: TRBV11-2; J: TRBJ2-3; size: -; D: -; DNA: TGTGCCAGCAGCTCTAGCAGGAGGGCCGGAGATACGCAGTATTTT; CDR3: CASSSSRRAGDTQYF
V: TRBV10-3; J: TRBJ2-7; size: -; D: TRBD2; DNA: TGTGCCACCCTGGCTAGCGGGAGCGACGAGCAGTACTTC; CDR3: CATLASGSDEQYF
V: TRBV19; J: TRBJ2-6; size: -; D: -; DNA: TGTGCCAGTAGTATGCAGGTAACTGGGGCCAACGTCCTGACTTTC; CDR3: CASSMQVTGANVLTF
V: TRBV4-2; J: TRBJ2-2; size: -; D: -; DNA: TGTGCCAGCAGCCAAGATCGTCGGTCATCCACCGGGGAGCTGTTTTTT; CDR3: CASSQDRRSSTGELFF
V: TRBV18; J: TRBJ2-7; size: -; D: -; DNA: TGTGCCAGCTCACCACCGTCCAGGCCCTCCTACAATGAGCAGTACTTC; CDR3: CASSPPSRPSYNEQYF
V: TRBV11-2; J: TRBJ2-5; size: few; D: TRBD2; DNA: TGTGCCAGCAGCACCAGCGGGAGGAGTACACAGCAGTACTTC; CDR3: CASSTSGRSTQQYF
V: TRBV18; J: TRBJ2-1; size: -; D: -; DNA: TGTGCCAGCTCACCACAGCGACAGGAGCAGTTCTTC; CDR3: CASSPQRQEQFF
V: TRBV28; J: TRBJ2-7; size: -; D: TRBD1; DNA: TGTGCCAGCAGTACCCGGGACAGGCGCTACGAGCAGTACTTC; CDR3: CASSTRDRRYEQYF
V: TRBV20-1; J: TRBJ2-4; size: -; D: TRBD2; DNA: TGCAGTGCTAGAGATCTGACTAGCGGTGTAGCCAAAAACATTCAGTACTTC; CDR3: CSARDLTSGVAKNIQYF
V: TRBV12-3/TRBV12-4; J: TRBJ2-3; size: -; D: -; DNA: TGTGCCAGCCGAACGGTCGGCGCAGATACGCAGTATTTT; CDR3: CASRTVGADTQYF
V: TRBV7-2; J: TRBJ2-3; size: few; D: TRBD2; DNA: TGTGCCAGCAGCTTGGGACTAGCGGGAGGATGGGATACGCAGTATTTT; CDR3: CASSLGLAGGWDTQYF
V: TRBV13; J: TRBJ1-6; size: -; D: -; DNA: TGTGCCAGCAGCCCCTCCCCAATTAATTCACCCCTCCACTTT; CDR3: CASSPSPINSPLHF
V: TRBV4-3; J: TRBJ1-1; size: -; D: -; DNA: TGCGCCAGCAGCCAAGACAGTGAAGCTTTCTTT; CDR3: CASSQDSEAFF
V: TRBV7-8; J: TRBJ2-1; size: -; D: -; DNA: TGTGCCAGCAGTTTTGCCTCTCCTGGCGCTGGCGAGCAGTTCTTC; CDR3: CASSFASPGAGEQFF
V: TRBV12-3/TRBV12-4; J: TRBJ2-7; size: few; D: TRBD2; DNA: TGTGCCAGCAGTTTATCGGCGGGAGACGGGTACGAGCAGTACTTC; CDR3: CASSLSAGDGYEQYF
V: TRBV10-3; J: TRBJ2-7; size: -; D: -; DNA: TGTGCCATCAGTGAGTCGACTCAGCGGGTATCCTACGAGCAGTACTTC; CDR3: CAISESTQRVSYEQYF